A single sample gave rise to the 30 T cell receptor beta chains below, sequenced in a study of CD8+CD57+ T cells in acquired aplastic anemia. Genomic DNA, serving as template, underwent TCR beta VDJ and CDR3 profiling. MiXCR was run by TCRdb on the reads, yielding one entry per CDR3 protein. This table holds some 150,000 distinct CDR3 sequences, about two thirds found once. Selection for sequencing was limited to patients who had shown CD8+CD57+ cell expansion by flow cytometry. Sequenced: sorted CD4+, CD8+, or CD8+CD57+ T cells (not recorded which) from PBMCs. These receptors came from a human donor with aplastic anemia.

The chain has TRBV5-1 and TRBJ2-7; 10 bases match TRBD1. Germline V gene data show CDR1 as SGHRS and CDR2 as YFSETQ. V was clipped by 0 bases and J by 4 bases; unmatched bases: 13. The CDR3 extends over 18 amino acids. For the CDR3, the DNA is TGCGCCAGCAGCTTGGCCCGGGGCGCCGGGACAGGGGCGTACGAGCAGTACTTC. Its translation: CASSLARGAGTGAYEQYF.

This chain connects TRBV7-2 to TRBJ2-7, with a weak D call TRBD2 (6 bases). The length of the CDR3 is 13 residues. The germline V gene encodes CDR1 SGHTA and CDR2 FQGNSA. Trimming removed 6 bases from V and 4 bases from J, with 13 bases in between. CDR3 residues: CASRLGGGYEQYF. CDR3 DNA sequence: TGTGCCAGCAGGTTGGGGGGTGGATACGAGCAGTACTTC.

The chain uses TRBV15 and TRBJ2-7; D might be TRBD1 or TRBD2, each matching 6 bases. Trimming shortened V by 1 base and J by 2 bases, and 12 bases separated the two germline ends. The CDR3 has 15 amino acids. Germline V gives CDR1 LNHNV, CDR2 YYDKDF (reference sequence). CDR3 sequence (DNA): TGTGCCACCAGCAGAGGGGGGGCGGCTACCTACGAGCAGTACTTC. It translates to CATSRGGAATYEQYF.

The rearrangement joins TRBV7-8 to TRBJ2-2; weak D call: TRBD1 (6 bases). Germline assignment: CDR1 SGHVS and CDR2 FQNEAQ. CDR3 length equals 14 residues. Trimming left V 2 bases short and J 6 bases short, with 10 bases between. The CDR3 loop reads CASSLWGPAGELFF. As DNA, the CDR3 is TGTGCCAGCAGCTTATGGGGGCCGGCCGGGGAGCTGTTTTTT.

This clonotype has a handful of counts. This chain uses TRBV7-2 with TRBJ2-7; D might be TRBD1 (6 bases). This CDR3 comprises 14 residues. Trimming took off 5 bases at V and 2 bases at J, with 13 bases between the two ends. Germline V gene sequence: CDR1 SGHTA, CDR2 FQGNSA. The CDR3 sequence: CASSNNRAAYEQYF. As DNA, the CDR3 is TGTGCCAGCAGCAATAACAGGGCCGCCTACGAGCAGTACTTC.

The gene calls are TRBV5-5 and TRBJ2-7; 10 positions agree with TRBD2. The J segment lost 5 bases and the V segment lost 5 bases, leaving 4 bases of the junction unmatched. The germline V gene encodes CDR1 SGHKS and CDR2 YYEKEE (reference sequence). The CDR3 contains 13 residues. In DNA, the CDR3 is TGTGCCAGCAGTGCTAGCGGGAGTAACGAGCAGTACTTC. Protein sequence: CASSASGSNEQYF.

The CDR3 region has the DNA TGTGCCAGCAGCTTAATTCCGGGGACAGGCGAGCAGTACTTC. Translating it yields CASSLIPGTGEQYF. The chain employs TRBV7-3 and TRBJ2-7; 8 bases align to TRBD1. Germline CDR1 is SGHTA and CDR2 is FQGTGA. CDR3 length equals 14 residues. Unmatched junction bases numbered 5, after V lost 1 base and J lost 6 bases.

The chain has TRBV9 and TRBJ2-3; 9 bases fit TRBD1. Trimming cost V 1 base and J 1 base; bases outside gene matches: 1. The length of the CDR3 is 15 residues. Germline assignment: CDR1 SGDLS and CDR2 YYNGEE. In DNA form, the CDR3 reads TGTGCCAGCAGCGTACGGACAGGGGGCACAGATACGCAGTATTTT. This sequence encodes CASSVRTGGTDTQYF.

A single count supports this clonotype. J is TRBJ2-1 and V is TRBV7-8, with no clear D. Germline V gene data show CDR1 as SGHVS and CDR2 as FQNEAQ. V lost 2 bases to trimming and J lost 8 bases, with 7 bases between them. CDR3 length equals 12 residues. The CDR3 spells CASSLSRDEQFF. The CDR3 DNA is TGTGCCAGCAGCTTAAGTAGGGATGAGCAGTTCTTC. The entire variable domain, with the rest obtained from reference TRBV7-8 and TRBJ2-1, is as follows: GAGVSQSPRYKVAKRGQDVALRCDPISGHVSLFWYQQALGQGPEFLTYFQNEAQLDKSGLPSDRFFAERPEGSVSTLKIQRTQQEDSAVYLCASSLSRDEQFFGPGTRLTVL.

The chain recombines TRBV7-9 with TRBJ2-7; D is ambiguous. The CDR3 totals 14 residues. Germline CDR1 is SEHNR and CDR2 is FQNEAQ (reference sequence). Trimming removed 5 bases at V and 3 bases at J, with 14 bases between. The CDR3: CASSQNPAYYEQYF. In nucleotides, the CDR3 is TGTGCCAGCAGCCAGAACCCAGCTTACTACGAGCAGTACTTC.

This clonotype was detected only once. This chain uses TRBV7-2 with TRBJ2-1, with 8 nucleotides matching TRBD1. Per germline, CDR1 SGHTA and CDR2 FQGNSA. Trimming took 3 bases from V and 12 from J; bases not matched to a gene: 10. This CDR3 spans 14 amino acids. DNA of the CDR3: TGTGCCAGCAGCTTGGCGGACAGGGATAAGGTGCAGTTCTTC. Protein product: CASSLADRDKVQFF.

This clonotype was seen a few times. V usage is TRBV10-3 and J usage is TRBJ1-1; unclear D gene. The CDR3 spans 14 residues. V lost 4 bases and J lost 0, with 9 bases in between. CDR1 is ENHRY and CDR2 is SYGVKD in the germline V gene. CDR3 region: CAISAPGMNTEAFF. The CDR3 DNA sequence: TGTGCCATCAGTGCTCCTGGAATGAACACTGAAGCTTTCTTT.

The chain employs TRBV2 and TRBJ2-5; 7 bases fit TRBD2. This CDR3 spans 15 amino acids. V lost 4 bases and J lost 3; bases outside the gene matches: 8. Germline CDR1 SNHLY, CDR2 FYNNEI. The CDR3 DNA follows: TGTGCCAGCAGTGGGCTCCTAGCGGACAAAGAGACCCAGTACTTC. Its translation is CASSGLLADKETQYF.

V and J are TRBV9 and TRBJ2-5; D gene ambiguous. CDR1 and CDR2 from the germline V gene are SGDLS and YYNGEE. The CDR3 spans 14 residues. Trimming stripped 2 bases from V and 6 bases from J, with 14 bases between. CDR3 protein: CASSVGIGPQTQYF. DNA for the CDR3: TGTGCCAGCAGCGTGGGCATCGGTCCCCAGACCCAGTACTTC.

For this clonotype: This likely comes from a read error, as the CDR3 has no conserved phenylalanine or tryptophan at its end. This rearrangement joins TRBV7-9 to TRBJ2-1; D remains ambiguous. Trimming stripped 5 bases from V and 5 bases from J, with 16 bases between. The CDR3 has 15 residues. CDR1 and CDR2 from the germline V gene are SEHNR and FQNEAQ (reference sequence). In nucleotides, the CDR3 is TGTGCCAGCAGCCCATTAGTGTCGCTAAACAATGAGCAGTTCTCC. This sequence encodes CASSPLVSLNNEQFS.

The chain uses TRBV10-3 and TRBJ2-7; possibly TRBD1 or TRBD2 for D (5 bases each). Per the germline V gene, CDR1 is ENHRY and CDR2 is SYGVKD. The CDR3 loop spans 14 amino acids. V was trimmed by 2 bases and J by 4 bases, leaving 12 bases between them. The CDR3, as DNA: TGTGCCATCAGTGAGCCGGGACGGCTTTACGAGCAGTACTTC. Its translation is CAISEPGRLYEQYF.

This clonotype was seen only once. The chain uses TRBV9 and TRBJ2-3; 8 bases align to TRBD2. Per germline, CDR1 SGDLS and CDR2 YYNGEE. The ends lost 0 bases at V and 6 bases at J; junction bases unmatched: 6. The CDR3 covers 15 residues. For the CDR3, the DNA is TGTGCCAGCAGCGTAGGCCGGGAGGGCCGTGATACGCAGTATTTT. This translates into CASSVGREGRDTQYF. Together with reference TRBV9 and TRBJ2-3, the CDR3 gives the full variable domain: DSGVTQTPKHLITATGQRVTLRCSPRSGDLSVYWYQQSLDQGLQFLIQYYNGEERAKGNILERFSAQQFPDLHSELNLSSLELGDSALYFCASSVGREGRDTQYFGPGTRLTVL.

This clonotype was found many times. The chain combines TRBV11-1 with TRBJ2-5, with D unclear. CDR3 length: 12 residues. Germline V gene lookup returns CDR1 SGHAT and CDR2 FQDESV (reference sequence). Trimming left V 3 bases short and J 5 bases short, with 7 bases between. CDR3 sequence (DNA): TGTGCCAGCAGCTTCTCGTGGGAGACCCAGTACTTC. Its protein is CASSFSWETQYF.

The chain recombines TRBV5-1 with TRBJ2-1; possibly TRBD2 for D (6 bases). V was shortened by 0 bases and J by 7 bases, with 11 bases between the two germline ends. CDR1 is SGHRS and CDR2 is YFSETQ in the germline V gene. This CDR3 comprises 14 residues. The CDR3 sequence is CASSLERVGNEQFF. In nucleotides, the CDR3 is TGCGCCAGCAGCTTGGAGCGGGTCGGAAATGAGCAGTTCTTC.

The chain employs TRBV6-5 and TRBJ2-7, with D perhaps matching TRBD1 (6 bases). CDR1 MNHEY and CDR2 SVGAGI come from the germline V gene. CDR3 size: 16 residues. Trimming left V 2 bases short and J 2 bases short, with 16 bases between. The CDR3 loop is CASSYLRTVGTYEQYF. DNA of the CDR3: TGTGCCAGCAGTTACCTGAGGACAGTTGGAACCTACGAGCAGTACTTC.

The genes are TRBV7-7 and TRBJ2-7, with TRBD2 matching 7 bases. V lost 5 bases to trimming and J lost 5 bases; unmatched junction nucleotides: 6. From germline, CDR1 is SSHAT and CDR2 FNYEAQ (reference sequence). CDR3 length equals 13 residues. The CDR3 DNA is TGTGCCAGCAGCCCTTTTGCGGGGGACGAGCAGTACTTC. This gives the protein CASSPFAGDEQYF.

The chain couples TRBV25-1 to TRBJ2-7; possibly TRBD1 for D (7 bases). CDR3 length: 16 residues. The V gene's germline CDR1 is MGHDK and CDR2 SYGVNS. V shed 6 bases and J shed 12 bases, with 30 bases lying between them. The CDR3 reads CASRTHRGAEPGVPYF. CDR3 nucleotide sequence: TGTGCCAGCAGAACCCACAGGGGTGCCGAGCCGGGGGTTCCGTACTTC.

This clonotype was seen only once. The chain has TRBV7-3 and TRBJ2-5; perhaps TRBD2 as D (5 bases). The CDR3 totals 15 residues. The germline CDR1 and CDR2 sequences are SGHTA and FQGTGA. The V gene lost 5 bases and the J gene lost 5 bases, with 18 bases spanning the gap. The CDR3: CASSTGNHAHETQYF. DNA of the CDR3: TGTGCCAGCAGCACCGGGAACCACGCGCATGAGACCCAGTACTTC. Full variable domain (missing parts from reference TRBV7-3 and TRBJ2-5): GAGVSQTPSNKVTEKGKYVELRCDPISGHTALYWYRQSLGQGPEFLIYFQGTGAADDSGLPNDRFFAVRPEGSVSTLKIQRTERGDSAVYLCASSTGNHAHETQYFGPGTRLLVL.

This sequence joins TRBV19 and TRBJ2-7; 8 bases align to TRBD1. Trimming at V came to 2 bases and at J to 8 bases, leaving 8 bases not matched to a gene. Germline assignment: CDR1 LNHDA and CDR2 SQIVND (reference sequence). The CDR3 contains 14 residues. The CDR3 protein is CASSITGQGAQQYF. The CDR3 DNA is TGTGCCAGTAGTATAACAGGACAGGGAGCCCAGCAGTACTTC.

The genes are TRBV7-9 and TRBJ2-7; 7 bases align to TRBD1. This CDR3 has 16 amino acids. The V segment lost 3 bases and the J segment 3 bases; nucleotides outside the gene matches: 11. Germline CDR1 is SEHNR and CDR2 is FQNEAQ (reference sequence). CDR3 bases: TGTGCCAGCAGCTTGCTACAGGGGCCGCATAGCTACGAGCAGTACTTC. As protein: CASSLLQGPHSYEQYF. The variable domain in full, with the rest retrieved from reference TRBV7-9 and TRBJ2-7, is DTGVSQNPRHKITKRGQNVTFRCDPISEHNRLYWYRQTLGQGPEFLTYFQNEAQLEKSRLLSDRFSAERPKGSFSTLEIQRTEQGDSAMYLCASSLLQGPHSYEQYFGPGTRLTVT.

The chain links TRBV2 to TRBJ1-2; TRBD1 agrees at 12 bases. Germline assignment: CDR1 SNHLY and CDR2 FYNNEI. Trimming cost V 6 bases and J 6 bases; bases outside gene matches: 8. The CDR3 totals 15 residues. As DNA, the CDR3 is TGTGCCAGCAGACCTACCGGGACAGGGGGCGATGGCTACACCTTC. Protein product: CASRPTGTGGDGYTF.

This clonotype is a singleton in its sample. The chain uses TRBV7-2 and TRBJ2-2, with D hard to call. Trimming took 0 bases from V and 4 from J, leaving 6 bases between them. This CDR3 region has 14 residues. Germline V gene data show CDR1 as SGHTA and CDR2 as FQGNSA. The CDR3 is CASSLAGFTGELFF. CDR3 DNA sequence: TGTGCCAGCAGCTTAGCGGGGTTCACCGGGGAGCTGTTTTTT.

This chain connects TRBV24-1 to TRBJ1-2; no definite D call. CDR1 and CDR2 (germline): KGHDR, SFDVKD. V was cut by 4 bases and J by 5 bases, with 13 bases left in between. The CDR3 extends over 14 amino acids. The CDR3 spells CATSDPRGTYGYTF. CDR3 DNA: TGTGCCACCAGTGACCCCCGCGGCACGTATGGCTACACCTTC.

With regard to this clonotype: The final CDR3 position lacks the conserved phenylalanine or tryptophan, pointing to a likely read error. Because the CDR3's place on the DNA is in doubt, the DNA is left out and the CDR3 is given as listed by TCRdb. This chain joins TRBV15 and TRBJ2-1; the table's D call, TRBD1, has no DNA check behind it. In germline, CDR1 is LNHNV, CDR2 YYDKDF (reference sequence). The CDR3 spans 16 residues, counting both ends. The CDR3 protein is CATSRYFTGDYNEPFR.

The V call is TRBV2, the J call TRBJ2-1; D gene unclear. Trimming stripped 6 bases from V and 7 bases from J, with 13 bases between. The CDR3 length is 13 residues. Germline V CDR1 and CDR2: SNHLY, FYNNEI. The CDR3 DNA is TGTGCCAGCAGCCGGACGTATTATAATGAGCAGTTCTTC. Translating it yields CASSRTYYNEQFF.